This T cell receptor (beta chain) emerged from a study of cytomegalovirus exposure and HLA in healthy donors. Findings and limits, study-wide: Being indistinguishable, some V segments were excluded, TRBV6-2 and TRBV6-3 among them. In an earlier analysis, in approximately 570 donors, most V segments appeared productive either ~87% or ~30% of the time. In a later analysis, parvovirus B19, influenza, CMV and Epstein-Barr virus appeared linked to several top co-occurrence clusters. The study carried out a later analysis of TCR beta sequences. It associated around 17,000 of them with specific HLA alleles at a false discovery rate of 0.05.

Per germline, CDR1 SGHDT and CDR2 YYEEEE. The CDR3 is made up of 17 amino acids. The V and J ends lost 1 base and 5 bases respectively, with 21 bases between them. PCR primers comprised 60 Vbeta and 13 Jbeta primers. The repertoire was sequenced with immunoSEQ multiplex PCR; TCRdb's copy has only in-frame clones and lacks some. The sample has about 200,000 clones, about 88% seen once. With respect to this clone: The antigen is undetermined.

The source is a woman in her 30s in good health and CMV-seronegative. This chain joins TRBV5-6 and TRBJ1-1; perhaps TRBD1 as D (6 bases). Sequencing was done on a sample of PBMCs. CDR3 in DNA: TGTGCCAGCAGCTTGAGGCTTTTAGGCAGGGGATCTACTGAAGCTTTCTTT. The encoded protein is CASSLRLLGRGSTEAFF.